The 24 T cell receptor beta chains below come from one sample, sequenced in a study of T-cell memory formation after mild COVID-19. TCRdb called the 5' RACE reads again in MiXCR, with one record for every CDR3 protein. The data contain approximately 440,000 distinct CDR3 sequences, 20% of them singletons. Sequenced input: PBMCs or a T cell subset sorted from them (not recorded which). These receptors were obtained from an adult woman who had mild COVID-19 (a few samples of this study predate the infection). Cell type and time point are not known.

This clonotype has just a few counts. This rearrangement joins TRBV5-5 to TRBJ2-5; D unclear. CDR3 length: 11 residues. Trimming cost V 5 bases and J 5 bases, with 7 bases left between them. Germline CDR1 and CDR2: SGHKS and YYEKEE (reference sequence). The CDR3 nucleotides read TGTGCCAGCAGATTAGGGGAGACCCAGTACTTC. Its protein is CASRLGETQYF.

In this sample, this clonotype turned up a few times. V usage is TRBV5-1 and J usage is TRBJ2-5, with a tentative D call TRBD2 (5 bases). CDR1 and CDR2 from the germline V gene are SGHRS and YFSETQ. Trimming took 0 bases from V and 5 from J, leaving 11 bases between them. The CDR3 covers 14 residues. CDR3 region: CASSLDGEWETQYF. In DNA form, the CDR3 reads TGCGCCAGCAGCTTGGATGGGGAGTGGGAGACCCAGTACTTC.

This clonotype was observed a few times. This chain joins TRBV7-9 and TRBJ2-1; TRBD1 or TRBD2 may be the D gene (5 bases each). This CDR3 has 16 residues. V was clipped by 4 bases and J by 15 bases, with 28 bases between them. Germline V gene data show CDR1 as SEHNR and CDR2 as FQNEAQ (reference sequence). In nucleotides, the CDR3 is TGTGCCAGCAGCTGGACGACCGGGACCCTCCCATTACATCGGTTCTTC. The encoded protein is CASSWTTGTLPLHRFF.

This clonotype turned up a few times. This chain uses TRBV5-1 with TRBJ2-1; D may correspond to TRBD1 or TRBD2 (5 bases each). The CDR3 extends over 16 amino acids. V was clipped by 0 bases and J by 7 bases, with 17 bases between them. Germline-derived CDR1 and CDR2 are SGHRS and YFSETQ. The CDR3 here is CASSLVGDQSINEQFF. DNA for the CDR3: TGCGCCAGCAGCTTGGTAGGGGACCAATCTATTAATGAGCAGTTCTTC.

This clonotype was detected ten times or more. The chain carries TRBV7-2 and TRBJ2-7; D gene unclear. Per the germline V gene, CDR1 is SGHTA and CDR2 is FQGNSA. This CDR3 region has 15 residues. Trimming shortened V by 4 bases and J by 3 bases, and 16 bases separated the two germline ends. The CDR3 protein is CASSSPLPLGYEQYF. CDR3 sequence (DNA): TGTGCCAGCAGCTCCCCCCTCCCCCTCGGCTACGAGCAGTACTTC.

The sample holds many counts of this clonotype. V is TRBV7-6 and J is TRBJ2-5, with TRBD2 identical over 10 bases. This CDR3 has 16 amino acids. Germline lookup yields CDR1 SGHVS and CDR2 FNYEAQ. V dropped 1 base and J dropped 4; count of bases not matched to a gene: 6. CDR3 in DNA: TGTGCCAGCAGCTTAGGGGCTAGCGGGGGAGCAGAGACCCAGTACTTC. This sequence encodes CASSLGASGGAETQYF.

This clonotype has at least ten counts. The CDR3 region is CASSLAGGTDTQYF. CDR3 DNA sequence: TGCGCCAGCAGCTTGGCCGGGGGAACAGATACGCAGTATTTT. The chain recombines TRBV5-1 with TRBJ2-3, with D possibly TRBD2 on 6 matching bases. Germline V lookup: CDR1 SGHRS, CDR2 YFSETQ. The V end lost 0 bases, the J end lost 3 bases, and 8 bases lay between the germline ends. This CDR3 is 14 amino acids long. Full variable domain (rest looked up from reference TRBV5-1 and TRBJ2-3): KAGVTQTPRYLIKTRGQQVTLSCSPISGHRSVSWYQQTPGQGLQFLFEYFSETQRNKGNFPGRFSGRQFSNSRSEMNVSTLELGDSALYLCASSLAGGTDTQYFGPGTRLTVL.

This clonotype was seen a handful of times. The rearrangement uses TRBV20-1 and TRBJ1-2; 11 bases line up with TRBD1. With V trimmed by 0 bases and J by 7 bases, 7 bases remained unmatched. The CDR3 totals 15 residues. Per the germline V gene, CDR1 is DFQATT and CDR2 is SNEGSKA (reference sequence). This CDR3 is CSARDTGQGAGGYTF. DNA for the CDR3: TGCAGTGCTAGAGATACCGGACAGGGGGCAGGTGGCTACACCTTC.

CDR3 DNA sequence: TGTGCCACCCGGGGACAGGTCTACTACGAGCAGTACTTC. It codes for CATRGQVYYEQYF. The chain couples TRBV11-3 to TRBJ2-7; 8 bases are shared with TRBD1. Germline CDR1 SGHNT, CDR2 YENEEA. J was trimmed by 3 bases and V by 10 bases; bases with no gene match: 8. The CDR3 runs to 13 residues.

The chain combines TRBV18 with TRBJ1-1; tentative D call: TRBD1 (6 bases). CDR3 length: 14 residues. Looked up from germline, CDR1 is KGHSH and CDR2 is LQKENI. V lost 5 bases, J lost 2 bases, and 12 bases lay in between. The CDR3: CASSTWTANTEAFF. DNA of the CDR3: TGTGCCAGCTCAACATGGACAGCTAACACTGAAGCTTTCTTT.

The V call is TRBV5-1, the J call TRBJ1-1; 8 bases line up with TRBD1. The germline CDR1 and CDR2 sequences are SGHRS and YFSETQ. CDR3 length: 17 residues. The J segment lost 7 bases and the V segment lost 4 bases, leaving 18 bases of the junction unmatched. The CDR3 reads CASSQSPPRTGPNEAFF. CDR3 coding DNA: TGCGCCAGCAGCCAATCCCCCCCCAGGACAGGGCCCAATGAAGCTTTCTTT.

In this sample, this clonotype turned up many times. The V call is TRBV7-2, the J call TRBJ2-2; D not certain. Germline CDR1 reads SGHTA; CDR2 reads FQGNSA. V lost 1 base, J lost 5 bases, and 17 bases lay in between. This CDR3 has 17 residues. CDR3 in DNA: TGTGCCAGCAGCTTAGATGATGGGGTTCGATATACCGGGGAGCTGTTTTTT. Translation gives CASSLDDGVRYTGELFF.

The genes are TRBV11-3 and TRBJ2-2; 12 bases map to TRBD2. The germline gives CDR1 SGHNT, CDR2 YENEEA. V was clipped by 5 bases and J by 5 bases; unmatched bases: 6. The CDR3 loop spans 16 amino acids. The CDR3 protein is CASSGTGTSGTGELFF. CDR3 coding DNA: TGTGCCAGCAGCGGTACCGGGACTAGCGGGACCGGGGAGCTGTTTTTT.

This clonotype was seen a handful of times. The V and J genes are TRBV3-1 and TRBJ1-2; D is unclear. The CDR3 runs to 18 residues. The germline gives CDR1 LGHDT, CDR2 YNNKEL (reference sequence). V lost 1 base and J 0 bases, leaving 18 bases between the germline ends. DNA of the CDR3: TGTGCCAGCAGCCAAGGACGAAGCTCGCGGGGAGCTAACTATGGCTACACCTTC. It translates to CASSQGRSSRGANYGYTF.

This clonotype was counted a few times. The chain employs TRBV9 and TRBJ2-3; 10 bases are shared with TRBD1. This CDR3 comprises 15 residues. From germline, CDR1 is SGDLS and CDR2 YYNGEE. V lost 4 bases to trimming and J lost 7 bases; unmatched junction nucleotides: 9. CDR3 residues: CASSPPDRGRYTQYF. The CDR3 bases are TGTGCCAGCAGCCCACCGGACAGGGGGAGATATACGCAGTATTTT.

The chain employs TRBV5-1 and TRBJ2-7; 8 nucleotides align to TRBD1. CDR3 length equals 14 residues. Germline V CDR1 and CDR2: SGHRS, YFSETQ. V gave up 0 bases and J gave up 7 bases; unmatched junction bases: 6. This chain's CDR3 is CASSLVAGGWEQYF. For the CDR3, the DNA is TGCGCCAGCAGCTTGGTGGCAGGGGGCTGGGAGCAGTACTTC.

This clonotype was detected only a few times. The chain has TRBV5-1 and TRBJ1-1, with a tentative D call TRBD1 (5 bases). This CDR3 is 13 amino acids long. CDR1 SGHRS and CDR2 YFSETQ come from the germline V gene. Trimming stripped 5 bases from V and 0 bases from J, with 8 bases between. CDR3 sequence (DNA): TGCGCCAGCAGTATGACAGTGAACACTGAAGCTTTCTTT. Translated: CASSMTVNTEAFF.

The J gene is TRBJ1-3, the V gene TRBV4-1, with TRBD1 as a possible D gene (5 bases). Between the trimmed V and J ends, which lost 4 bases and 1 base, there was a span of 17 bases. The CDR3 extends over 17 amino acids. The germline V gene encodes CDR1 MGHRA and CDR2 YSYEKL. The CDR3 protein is CASSRSGRVDSGNTIYF. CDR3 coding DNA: TGCGCCAGCAGCCGATCTGGCAGGGTTGATTCTGGAAACACCATATATTTT.

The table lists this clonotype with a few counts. The CDR3 is CASSLHGTNTEAFF. Written as DNA, the CDR3 is TGTGCCAGCAGTTTGCACGGGACGAACACTGAAGCTTTCTTT. The chain links TRBV12-3 or TRBV12-4 to TRBJ1-1, with D possibly TRBD1 on 5 matching bases. This CDR3 contains 14 residues. The V end was cut by 3 bases, the J end by 1 base, with 9 bases between.

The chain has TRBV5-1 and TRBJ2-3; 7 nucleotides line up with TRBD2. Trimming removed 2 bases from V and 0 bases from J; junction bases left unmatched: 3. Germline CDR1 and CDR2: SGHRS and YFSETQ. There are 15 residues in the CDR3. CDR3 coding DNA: TGCGCCAGCAGCTTAAACGGGGGGAGCACAGATACGCAGTATTTT. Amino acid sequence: CASSLNGGSTDTQYF.

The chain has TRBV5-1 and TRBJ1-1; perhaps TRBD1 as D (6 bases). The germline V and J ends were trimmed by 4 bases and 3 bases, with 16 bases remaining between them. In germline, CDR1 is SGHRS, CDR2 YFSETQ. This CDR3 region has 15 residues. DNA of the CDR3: TGCGCCAGCAGCCCTGCCCACAGGGACCACACTGAAGCTTTCTTT. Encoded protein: CASSPAHRDHTEAFF.

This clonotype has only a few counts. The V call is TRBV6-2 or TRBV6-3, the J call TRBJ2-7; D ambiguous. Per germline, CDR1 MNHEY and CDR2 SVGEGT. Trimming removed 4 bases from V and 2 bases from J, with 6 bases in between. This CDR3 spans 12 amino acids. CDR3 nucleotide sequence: TGTGCCAGCAGTTCTGGGGCCTACGAGCAGTACTTC. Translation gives CASSSGAYEQYF.

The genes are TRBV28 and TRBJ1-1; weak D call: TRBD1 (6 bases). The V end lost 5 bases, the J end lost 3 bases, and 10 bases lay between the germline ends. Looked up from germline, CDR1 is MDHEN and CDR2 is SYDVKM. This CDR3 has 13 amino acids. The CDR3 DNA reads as TGTGCCAGCAGTCACAGGGTGTACACTGAAGCTTTCTTT. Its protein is CASSHRVYTEAFF.

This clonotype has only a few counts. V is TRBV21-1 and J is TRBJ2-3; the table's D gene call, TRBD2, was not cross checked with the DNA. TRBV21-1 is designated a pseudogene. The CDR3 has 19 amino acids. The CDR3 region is CASSKAAGGQKGSTDTQYF. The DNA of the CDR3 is TGTGCCAGCAGCAAAGCAGCGGGAGGGCAGAAGGGGAGCACAGATACGCAGTATTTT.